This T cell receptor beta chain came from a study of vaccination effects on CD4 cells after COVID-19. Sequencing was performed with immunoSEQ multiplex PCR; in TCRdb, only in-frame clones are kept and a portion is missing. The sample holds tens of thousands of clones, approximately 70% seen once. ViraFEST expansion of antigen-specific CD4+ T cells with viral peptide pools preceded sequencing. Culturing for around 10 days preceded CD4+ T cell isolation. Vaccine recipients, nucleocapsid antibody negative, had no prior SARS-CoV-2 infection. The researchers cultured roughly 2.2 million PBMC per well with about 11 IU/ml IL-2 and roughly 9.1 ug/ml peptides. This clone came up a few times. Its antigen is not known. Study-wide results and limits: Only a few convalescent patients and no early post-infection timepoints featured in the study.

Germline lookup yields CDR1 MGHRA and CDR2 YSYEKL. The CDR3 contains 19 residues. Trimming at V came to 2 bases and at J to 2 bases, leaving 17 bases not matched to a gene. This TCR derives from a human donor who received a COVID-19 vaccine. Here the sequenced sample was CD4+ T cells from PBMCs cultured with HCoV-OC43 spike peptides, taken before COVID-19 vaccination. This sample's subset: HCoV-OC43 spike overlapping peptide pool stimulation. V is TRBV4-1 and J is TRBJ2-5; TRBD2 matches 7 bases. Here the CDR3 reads CASSQREAGRDLNQETQYF. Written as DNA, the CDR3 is TGCGCCAGCAGCCAACGGGAGGCTGGCCGGGACTTGAATCAAGAGACCCAGTACTTC.